This TCR beta chain was identified during a study of identical twins. Whole-study findings and limits: For zero-insertion analyses, partial confounding could come from invariant MAIT and iNKT cells.

About this clonotype: Its specificity is unknown.

TCRdb itself ran the 5' RACE reads through MiXCR, one entry per CDR3 protein. This repertoire shows fewer than 900,000 distinct CDR3 sequences, 15% to 20% found once; its top ten account for roughly 14%. Trimming took 4 bases from V and 8 from J, leaving 20 bases between them. This CDR3 comprises 14 residues. The germline CDR1 and CDR2 sequences are DFQATT and SNEGSKA (reference sequence). The same sample was also used in a study of T cells expressing NK-cell markers. This second study says: HCMV seropositivity marked seven of the eight sequenced donors; one was seronegative.

This receptor was taken from a woman between 18 and 29 years old in good health. The rearrangement uses TRBV20-1 and TRBJ1-1; D is unresolved. The source material was PBMCs. CDR3 sequence reads: CSANGKTTNWEAFF. The CDR3 DNA reads as TGCAGTGCTAATGGGAAGACTACTAACTGGGAAGCTTTCTTT.